This T cell receptor beta chain was identified in a study of beta chain features in type 1 diabetes. Study-wide results and caveats: TCRB repertoires of naive, central memory and Treg cells appeared more similar among patients than among healthy donors.

This clone was detected a few times. Its antigen remains unidentified. Reverse transcription of all isolated RNA meant that expressed TCRB transcripts were sequenced. Some clones are missing from TCRdb's copy, which holds only in-frame ones; the method was immunoSEQ multiplex PCR. This table has 310,000 or so clones, approximately 10% appearing once. The CDR3 loop spans 17 amino acids. After removal of 0 bases from V and 6 bases from J, the junction contained 10 bases not matched to a gene. CDR1 is SGHRS, CDR2 YFSETQ, per germline. The chain joins TRBV5-1 to TRBJ2-3; 10 nucleotides line up with TRBD2. The receptor was derived from a woman aged 30 to 39 in good health. The sequencing sample was made of naive CD4+ T cells from blood. The CDR3 region is CASSLGRPSGSLDTQYF. The CDR3 DNA reads TGCGCCAGCAGCTTGGGTCGACCTAGCGGGAGTCTGGATACGCAGTATTTT.